This T cell receptor (beta chain) was sequenced in a study of metastatic and nonmetastatic thyroid tumors. Looking at the study overall: Across blood and tumor or nodule tissue, repertoires from malignant and benign thyroid patients were compared with one another.

There were no patients who had received any treatment before thyroid surgery. Germline CDR1 is SNHLY and CDR2 is FYNNEI. Trimming took 4 bases from V and 4 from J, leaving 13 bases between them. This CDR3 is 15 amino acids long. TCRdb reanalyzed the PCR reads with MiXCR. Among about 3,800 clones listed, 30% to 40% were seen once. The clonotype was recovered from a female donor with papillary thyroid cancer or a benign thyroid nodule (not recorded which). Some clones in this sample may be carry-over from other donors' samples. V gene TRBV2 combines with J gene TRBJ2-2, with D possibly matching TRBD2 (6 bases). Sequences were obtained from adjacent normal tissue. CDR3 residues: CASSGLGASTGELFF. CDR3 sequence (DNA): TGTGCCAGCAGTGGACTAGGGGCCTCCACCGGGGAGCTGTTTTTT.